Below, 15 T cell receptor beta chains from the same sample are listed, as sequenced in a study of T cell repertoires in cytomegalovirus infection. TCRdb re-called the reads with MiXCR, one entry per CDR3 protein. The table lists approximately 550,000 distinct CDR3 sequences, 15% to 20% of them singletons. Sequencing was done on a sample of CD8+ T cells from PBMCs. These receptor sequences come from a human donor in good health (CMV status not recorded). Some clones in this sample may be carry-over from other donors' samples.

This clonotype has just a few counts. This chain joins TRBV20-1 and TRBJ2-7; no firm D call. Trimming left V 0 bases short and J 2 bases short, with 11 bases between. CDR1 and CDR2 from the germline V gene are DFQATT and SNEGSKA (reference sequence). The CDR3 is 14 amino acids. The CDR3 loop reads CSARDLVEPYEQYF. Written as DNA, the CDR3 is TGCAGTGCTAGAGACCTTGTTGAACCCTACGAGCAGTACTTC.

This clonotype was counted only a few times. The chain recombines TRBV2 with TRBJ1-6; the D gene is possibly TRBD1 (5 bases). This CDR3 region has 12 residues. Germline V gene sequence: CDR1 SNHLY, CDR2 FYNNEI. V was clipped by 7 bases and J by 8 bases, with 9 bases between them. The CDR3 DNA follows: TGTGCCAGCACTACGGGGGATTCACCCCTCCACTTT. Its protein is CASTTGDSPLHF.

CDR3 in DNA: TGTGCCAGCAGCTTAAGGGGCGGGGGGGAGGACAATGAGCAGTTCTTC. It translates to CASSLRGGGEDNEQFF. The chain joins TRBV13 to TRBJ2-1; 9 nucleotides line up with TRBD2. The CDR3 runs 16 residues. The junction had 7 bases not matched to a gene; V was cut back by 2 bases and J by 5 bases. Germline V CDR1 and CDR2: PRHDT, FYEKMQ (reference sequence).

In this sample, this clonotype turned up many times. The genes are TRBV6-1 and TRBJ2-1, with 9 bases aligning to TRBD1. The germline CDR1 and CDR2 sequences are MNHNS and SASEGT. Trimming cost V 6 bases and J 7 bases; bases outside gene matches: 4. This CDR3 is built from 13 residues. CDR3 nucleotide sequence: TGTGCCAGCAGCGTGACAGGGGGAAATGAGCAGTTCTTC. Translated: CASSVTGGNEQFF.

There are many counts of this clonotype. The J gene is TRBJ1-1, the V gene TRBV2, with D perhaps matching TRBD1 (6 bases). V lost 8 bases and J lost 1, with 14 bases in between. Looked up from germline, CDR1 is SNHLY and CDR2 is FYNNEI. This CDR3 spans 14 amino acids. The CDR3 DNA sequence: TGTGCCAGCCCCGGGGGGGGCGCGAACACTGAAGCTTTCTTT. It yields the protein CASPGGGANTEAFF.

This clonotype was counted a few times. The chain employs TRBV6-2 or TRBV6-3 and TRBJ1-5, with D perhaps matching TRBD1 (5 bases). The CDR3 loop spans 14 amino acids. V was shortened by 4 bases and J by 3 bases, with 10 bases between the two germline ends. The germline V gene encodes CDR1 MNHEY and CDR2 SVGEGT. The CDR3 sequence: CASSFEGYNQPQHF. The CDR3 DNA reads as TGTGCCAGCAGTTTCGAGGGGTACAATCAGCCCCAGCATTTT.

The sample holds many counts of this clonotype. J is TRBJ1-6 and V is TRBV7-6; maybe TRBD1 (6 bases). Germline lookup yields CDR1 SGHVS and CDR2 FNYEAQ. The V end was cut by 7 bases, the J end by 0 bases, with 16 bases between. The CDR3 runs 17 residues. The CDR3 here is CASTALTGSSYNSPLHF. CDR3 nucleotide sequence: TGTGCCAGCACCGCACTAACAGGGAGCTCCTATAATTCACCCCTCCACTTT.

This clonotype has a count of ten or more. For the CDR3, the DNA is TGTGCCAGCAGCCCGAGGGTGGAAGCTTTCTTT. It codes for CASSPRVEAFF. The rearrangement links TRBV12-3 or TRBV12-4 to TRBJ1-1; D is ambiguous. Trimming cost V 6 bases and J 8 bases, with 10 bases left between them. The CDR3 is 11 amino acids.

This clonotype appeared many times. The J gene is TRBJ2-5, the V gene TRBV7-9; perhaps D is TRBD1 or TRBD2 (5 bases each). V lost 5 bases and J 6 bases, leaving 25 bases between the germline ends. CDR1 is SEHNR and CDR2 is FQNEAQ in the germline V gene (reference sequence). The CDR3 sequence is 17 residues long. The CDR3 reads CASSPLDPTGRRKTQYF. CDR3 nucleotides: TGTGCCAGCAGCCCACTCGACCCGACGGGACGAAGAAAGACCCAGTACTTC.

This clonotype was seen ten or more times. This chain joins TRBV7-8 and TRBJ2-1; 7 nucleotides agree with TRBD2. The CDR3 length is 15 residues. With V trimmed by 1 base and J by 6 bases, 6 bases remained unmatched. Germline loops: CDR1 SGHVS, CDR2 FQNEAQ. CDR3: CASSLGGGHLNEQFF. In DNA form, the CDR3 reads TGTGCCAGCAGCTTAGGGGGAGGGCATCTCAATGAGCAGTTCTTC.

About this clonotype itself: A much larger clonotype is one base distant, so this may be a read error. This rearrangement joins TRBV25-1 to TRBJ1-5, with 7 bases fitting TRBD1. The ends lost 4 bases at V and 6 bases at J; junction bases unmatched: 9. Germline V gives CDR1 MGHDK, CDR2 SYGVNS. The CDR3 is 15 residues long. In DNA form, the CDR3 reads TGTGCCAGCAGTGGCTCGGGACAGAGGTCTCAGCCCCAGCATTTT. This gives the protein CASSGSGQRSQPQHF.

This clonotype was found many times. This chain connects TRBV7-9 to TRBJ2-2, with TRBD1 identical over 9 bases. V gave up 2 bases and J gave up 6 bases; unmatched junction bases: 4. Germline V lookup: CDR1 SEHNR, CDR2 FQNEAQ (reference sequence). The CDR3 has 15 residues. The CDR3 here is CASSLNRGPPGELFF. The CDR3 nucleotides are TGTGCCAGCAGCTTAAACAGGGGGCCCCCCGGGGAGCTGTTTTTT.

This chain connects TRBV30 to TRBJ2-2, with D unclear. With 2 bases removed from V and 6 bases from J, the gap between germline ends came to 10 bases. This CDR3 comprises 13 residues. Germline values: CDR1 GTSNPN, CDR2 SVGIG (reference sequence). Written as DNA, the CDR3 is TGTGCCTGGAGTTCGGCCGACGCCGGGGAGCTGTTTTTT. Translated, it gives CAWSSADAGELFF.

This clonotype appeared a few times. The gene calls are TRBV15 and TRBJ2-4; TRBD2 might be the D (5 bases). The CDR3 has 12 residues. V was cut by 0 bases and J by 10 bases, with 7 bases left in between. Germline loops: CDR1 LNHNV, CDR2 YYDKDF (reference sequence). CDR3 coding DNA: TGTGCCACCAGCAGAGATGGGAGAATTCAGTACTTC. As protein: CATSRDGRIQYF.

This clonotype was counted many times. The rearrangement links TRBV19 to TRBJ2-2; TRBD1 matches 7 bases. V shed 5 bases and J 4 bases; nucleotides not matched to a gene: 7. This CDR3 comprises 15 residues. Per germline, CDR1 LNHDA and CDR2 SQIVND (reference sequence). The CDR3: CASSPDRDSTGELFF. The CDR3 nucleotides are TGTGCCAGTAGTCCCGACAGGGATAGCACCGGGGAGCTGTTTTTT.